This TCR beta chain is from a study of identical twins. Trimming stripped 7 bases from V and 3 bases from J, with 27 bases between. From germline, CDR1 is SGHAT and CDR2 FQNNGV. The CDR3 loop spans 18 amino acids. Broader study findings: Invariant MAIT and iNKT cells could partly confound zero-insertion analyses. Monozygotic twin pairs showed more out-of-frame TCR alpha sharing than models estimated. Out-of-frame alpha sequences that twins shared showed excess low generation probability. Abundant cord blood beta clonotypes carried fewer insertions; memory repertoires showed none.

Each CDR3 protein gets one entry after TCRdb re-called the 5' RACE reads with MiXCR. The sample shows about 430,000 distinct CDR3 sequences, less than 20% of them seen only once. This clonotype has only a few counts. Its antigen is unidentified. The sequencing input was naive T cells sorted from blood. The clonotype comes from a man aged 50-60 years in good health. The rearrangement uses TRBV11-2 and TRBJ1-2, with D unclear. In DNA form, the CDR3 reads TGTGCCAGCACCAATTCGGCAGGCCGGACTTTAGGGCACTATGGCTACACCTTC. Its protein product is CASTNSAGRTLGHYGYTF.